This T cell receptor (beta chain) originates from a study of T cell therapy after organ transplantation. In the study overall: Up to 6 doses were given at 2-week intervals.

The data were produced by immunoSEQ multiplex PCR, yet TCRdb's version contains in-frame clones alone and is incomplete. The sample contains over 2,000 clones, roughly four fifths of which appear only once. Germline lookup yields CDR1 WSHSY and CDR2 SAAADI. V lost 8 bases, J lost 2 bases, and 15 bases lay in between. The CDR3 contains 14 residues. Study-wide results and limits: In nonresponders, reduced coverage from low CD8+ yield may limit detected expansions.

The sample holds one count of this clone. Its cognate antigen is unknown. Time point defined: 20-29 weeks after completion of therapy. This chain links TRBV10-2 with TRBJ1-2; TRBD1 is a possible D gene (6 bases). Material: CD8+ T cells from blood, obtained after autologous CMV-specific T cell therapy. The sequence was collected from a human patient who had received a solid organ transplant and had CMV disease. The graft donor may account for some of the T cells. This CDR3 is CASRGGSINYGYTF. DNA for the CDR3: TGCGCCAGCCGGGGGGGCTCCATCAACTATGGCTACACCTTC.